This TCR beta chain originates from a study of T cells in women clearing cervical HPV infection. Study-level points and caveats: Timing of associations relative to infection is unclear; T-cell subsets were not isolated. CIN3+ cases had significantly higher TCR richness than controls; evenness did not differ. Each sample's T-cell count was unknown, possibly confounding richness.

On this clone: The target antigen is unknown. From the germline J gene comes the end of the CDR3, since the read stops 3 residues before it.

TCR beta CDR3 amplified by multiplex PCR from approximately 1,200 ng genomic DNA. Method: immunoSEQ multiplex PCR; TCRdb's copy keeps in-frame clones and lacks some. The sample has under 40,000 clones. V was clipped by 3 bases and J by 5 bases; unmatched bases: 11. Germline V gene lookup returns CDR1 DFQATT and CDR2 SNEGSKA (reference sequence). The CDR3 is 15 amino acids. This sequence originates from a woman aged 18-70 years with a cervical HPV16 infection that either progressed to CIN3+ or cleared (not recorded which). The chain employs TRBV20-1 and TRBJ2-3, with 7 bases that match TRBD1. Sequencing was performed on blood buffy coat. The chain's CDR3 is CSARDRPLRGDTQYF. The CDR3 DNA, read in part, is TGCAGTGCTAGGGACAGGCCCCTCCGGGGAGATACG.